The present entry profiles one T cell receptor delta chain with its context. The protein recorded in TCRdb matches a much larger clone and deviates from this DNA's translation at residue 5, suggesting a read error; the protein here is obtained by translating the DNA. TCRdb called clones from the RT-PCR reads again using CATT. This sample has about 1,500 delta-chain clones, with 1.6% found just once. This entry is derived from a study of gamma-delta T cells after stem cell transplantation. Sequencing was performed on gamma-delta T cells. This clonotype was sampled from a human donor. It is not recorded whose cells these are; they may come from a transplant donor.

The CDR3 protein is CACDGWGNDPWDTRQMFF. The CDR3 DNA is TGTGCCTGTGACGGCTGGGGGAACGACCCCTGGGACACCCGACAGATGTTTTTC. The chain employs TRDV2 and TRDJ3; 8 positions match TRDD3. CDR1 is GEAIGNYY and CDR2 is EKD in the germline V gene. J was trimmed by 2 bases and V by 3 bases; bases with no gene match: 8. The CDR3 runs 18 residues.